The 18 T cell receptor beta chains in this list originate from one sample, sequenced in a study of blood T cell repertoires in COVID-19. The protocol was immunoSEQ multiplex PCR, while the TCRdb copy is restricted to in-frame clones and leaves out a portion. This table holds 25,000 to 30,000 clones, around 90% found once. The sequenced material came from peripheral blood. The receptor set was obtained from a human donor in a cohort sampled during active COVID-19.

This sequence joins TRBV4-1 and TRBJ1-2, with 8 nucleotides matching TRBD1. The V segment lost 11 bases and the J segment 4 bases; nucleotides outside the gene matches: 18. The CDR3 is 16 amino acids. The V gene's germline CDR1 is MGHRA and CDR2 YSYEKL. DNA for the CDR3: TGCGCCCCCCGCCGCCCGGGGGCAGGGGGCTTCTATGGCTACACCTTC. This translates into CAPRRPGAGGFYGYTF.

This chain uses TRBV3-1 (or the pseudogene TRBV3-2) with TRBJ2-7, with D possibly TRBD2 on 6 matching bases. With 1 base removed from V and 0 bases from J, the gap between germline ends came to 13 bases. The CDR3 is made up of 16 amino acids. Germline CDR1 reads LGHDT; CDR2 reads YNNKEL (reference sequence). The chain's CDR3 is CASSQVGGAPSYEQYF. The CDR3 bases are TGTGCCAGCAGCCAAGTGGGCGGGGCACCCTCCTACGAGCAGTACTTC.

The CDR3 DNA reads TGCGCCAGCAGCTTACTACCGGGACTGTCGAACACCGGGGAGCTGTTTTTT. Amino acids: CASSLLPGLSNTGELFF. The chain uses TRBV5-1 and TRBJ2-2, with a tentative D call TRBD2 (6 bases). The CDR3 sequence is 17 residues long. V was pared by 2 bases and J by 0 bases, with 14 bases between. CDR1 SGHRS and CDR2 YFSETQ come from the germline V gene.

The chain has TRBV5-6 and TRBJ1-2; D is perhaps TRBD1 (6 bases). Trimming shortened V by 1 base and J by 3 bases, and 13 bases separated the two germline ends. Germline V lookup: CDR1 SGHDT, CDR2 YYEEEE. The CDR3 is made up of 15 amino acids. The CDR3 DNA follows: TGTGCCAGCAGCTTGCTAGGGGGACCAGACTATGGCTACACCTTC. Translation gives CASSLLGGPDYGYTF.

This rearrangement joins TRBV18 to TRBJ2-7, with 13 bases aligning to TRBD2. This CDR3 is 16 amino acids long. The germline V gene encodes CDR1 KGHSH and CDR2 LQKENI. The ends lost 5 bases at V and 3 bases at J; junction bases unmatched: 7. CDR3 loop: CASSITGTSGIYEQYF. The CDR3 bases are TGTGCCAGCTCAATCACCGGGACTAGCGGGATCTACGAGCAGTACTTC. The variable domain in full, completed from reference TRBV18 and TRBJ2-7, reads NAGVMQNPRHLVRRRGQEARLRCSPMKGHSHVYWYRQLPEEGLKFMVYLQKENIIDESGMPKERFSAEFPKEGPSILRIQQVVRGDSAAYFCASSITGTSGIYEQYFGPGTRLTVT.

This clone appeared once. This chain joins TRBV11-2 and TRBJ2-7; maybe TRBD2 (6 bases). The CDR3 length is 16 residues. The V and J ends lost 0 bases and 2 bases respectively, with 14 bases between them. Germline values: CDR1 SGHAT, CDR2 FQNNGV. CDR3 residues: CASSLEGGAPTYEQYF. The CDR3 nucleotides are TGTGCCAGCAGCTTAGAAGGCGGGGCCCCAACCTACGAGCAGTACTTC.

The chain couples TRBV6-1 to TRBJ1-1; 7 nucleotides agree with TRBD1. The CDR3 extends over 15 amino acids. The germline CDR1 and CDR2 sequences are MNHNS and SASEGT. V shed 1 base, J shed 1 base, and the junction held 3 bases outside the gene matches. Here the CDR3 reads CASSEGGGANTEAFF. The CDR3 bases are TGTGCCAGCAGTGAAGGAGGGGGCGCGAACACTGAAGCTTTCTTT.

This clone was observed a few times. The chain joins TRBV9 to TRBJ2-7, with 14 bases lining up with TRBD2. CDR1 is SGDLS, CDR2 YYNGEE, per germline. This CDR3 spans 14 amino acids. V trimming: 3 bases; J trimming: 6 bases; junction bases outside the gene matches: 2. The CDR3 spells CASSGGTSGGEQYF. CDR3 bases: TGTGCCAGCAGCGGAGGGACTAGCGGGGGCGAGCAGTACTTC.

Here the CDR3 reads CASSQDRGQGITGELFF. DNA of the CDR3: TGCGCCAGCAGCCAAGACCGCGGACAGGGGATCACCGGGGAGCTGTTTTTT. The chain is built from TRBV4-1 and TRBJ2-2; the match to TRBD1 covers 9 bases. The V gene end was trimmed by 0 bases and the J gene end by 4 bases; junction bases not matched to a gene: 6. The CDR3 loop spans 17 amino acids. Per the germline V gene, CDR1 is MGHRA and CDR2 is YSYEKL.

The chain employs TRBV7-2 and TRBJ1-2; D remains ambiguous. Germline V CDR1 and CDR2: SGHTA, FQGNSA. The CDR3 length is 13 residues. Trimming removed 2 bases at V and 3 bases at J, with 7 bases between. CDR3 amino acids: CASSLSTDYGYTF. The CDR3 DNA reads TGTGCCAGCAGCTTAAGCACAGACTATGGCTACACCTTC.

The chain couples TRBV3-1 (or the pseudogene TRBV3-2) to TRBJ2-4, with TRBD2 matching 9 bases. Unmatched junction bases numbered 8, after V lost 5 bases and J lost 6 bases. Germline V CDR1 and CDR2: LGHDT, YNNKEL (reference sequence). This CDR3 has 15 amino acids. CDR3 loop: CASSLFSGRGNIQYF. CDR3 nucleotides: TGTGCCAGCAGCTTGTTTAGCGGGAGAGGAAACATTCAGTACTTC.

The chain links TRBV7-2 to TRBJ2-7; TRBD1 matches at 11 bases. This CDR3 comprises 18 residues. V lost 5 bases, J lost 3 bases, and 15 bases stayed unmatched. Germline V CDR1 and CDR2: SGHTA, FQGNSA. This CDR3 is CASSPDRGQRFEIYEQYF. CDR3 nucleotide sequence: TGTGCCAGCAGCCCGGACAGGGGGCAGAGGTTCGAAATCTACGAGCAGTACTTC.

The V gene is TRBV6-5, the J gene TRBJ2-1; D is perhaps TRBD1 (5 bases). CDR3 length: 15 residues. The V end was cut by 6 bases, the J end by 7 bases, with 19 bases between. From germline, CDR1 is MNHEY and CDR2 SVGAGI. The CDR3 DNA follows: TGTGCCAGCAGCAGGGTGGGCTCGGATAGAAATGAGCAGTTCTTC. This translates into CASSRVGSDRNEQFF.

As for this clone: The junction departs from germline at one end; a sequencing error may be responsible. The chain recombines TRBV6-5 with TRBJ2-3; TRBD2 matches at 9 bases. This CDR3 is 14 amino acids long. Looked up from germline, CDR1 is MNHEY and CDR2 is SVGAGI. This CDR3 reads CASRNRTSVPPLDF. Here the CDR3 DNA reads TGTGCCAGCAGAAACCGGACTAGCGTGCCCCCCTTAGATTTT.

The genes are TRBV6-4 and TRBJ1-6; 11 bases match TRBD1. Germline V gives CDR1 MRHNA, CDR2 SNTAGT. Trimming cost V 5 bases and J 7 bases; bases outside gene matches: 1. This CDR3 region has 14 residues. The CDR3 coding sequence is TGTGCCAGCAGTCGGGACAGGGGGAATTCACCCCTCCACTTT. It yields the protein CASSRDRGNSPLHF.

The chain has TRBV27 and TRBJ2-5; tentative D call: TRBD1 (5 bases). Germline V gene data show CDR1 as MNHEY and CDR2 as SMNVEV (reference sequence). Trimming cost V 3 bases and J 4 bases, with 9 bases left between them. CDR3 length: 13 residues. CDR3 sequence reads: CASSLRGAETQYF. CDR3 DNA: TGTGCCAGCAGTTTGCGTGGGGCAGAGACCCAGTACTTC.

This chain links TRBV9 with TRBJ2-7, with TRBD1 as a possible D gene (6 bases). The CDR3 contains 14 residues. The germline V gene encodes CDR1 SGDLS and CDR2 YYNGEE. Between the trimmed V and J ends, which lost 2 bases and 2 bases, there was a span of 11 bases. This chain's CDR3 is CASSVRDNAYEQYF. The DNA for the CDR3 is TGTGCCAGCAGCGTCCGGGACAACGCCTACGAGCAGTACTTC.

The chain links TRBV24-1 to TRBJ2-7; maybe TRBD1 (5 bases). From germline, CDR1 is KGHDR and CDR2 SFDVKD. This CDR3 contains 17 residues. V lost 0 bases to trimming and J lost 2 bases, with 16 bases between them. DNA for the CDR3: TGTGCCACCAGTGATTTGCTAGGACGGACAATCACCTACGAGCAGTACTTC. It specifies CATSDLLGRTITYEQYF.